The 25 T cell receptor beta chains presented below share a single source sample, sequenced in a study of CD4 T cells in relation to SARS-CoV-2 and coronaviruses. Clones were sequenced by immunoSEQ multiplex PCR, and TCRdb holds only the in-frame ones, with some missing. Among roughly 29,000 clones listed, about 73% were seen once. Antigens for these TCRs are unknown. Before the COVID-19 pandemic, during about 2011-2019, CD4+ T cells were taken from unexposed donors. CD4+ T cells were isolated from the cells after more than nine days of culture. Sequenced material: CD4+ T cells from PBMCs, cultured in vitro. The receptors here all came from a human donor in good health.

The chain carries TRBV30 and TRBJ1-2; 10 nucleotides agree with TRBD1. CDR1 and CDR2 from the germline V gene are GTSNPN and SVGIG (reference sequence). J was trimmed by 4 bases and V by 1 base; bases with no gene match: 9. This CDR3 is built from 16 residues. CDR3 amino acids: CAWSGRDRGSIYGYTF. The CDR3 region has the DNA TGTGCCTGGAGTGGAAGGGACAGGGGCTCGATCTATGGCTACACCTTC. The variable domain in full, completed from reference TRBV30 and TRBJ1-2, reads SQTIHQWPATLVQPVGSPLSLECTVEGTSNPNLYWYRQAAGRGLQLLFYSVGIGQISSEVPQNLSASRPQDRQFILSSKKLLLSDSGFYLCAWSGRDRGSIYGYTFGSGTRLTVV.

This clone has a single count. This sequence joins TRBV27 and TRBJ2-1; no clear D gene. Germline V gene sequence: CDR1 MNHEY, CDR2 SMNVEV (reference sequence). Trimming stripped 0 bases from V and 6 bases from J, with 9 bases between. This CDR3 spans 14 amino acids. The CDR3 region is CASSLSRSSNEQFF. The CDR3 nucleotides read TGTGCCAGCAGTTTATCACGTTCTTCCAATGAGCAGTTCTTC.

This chain uses TRBV19 with TRBJ2-7, with 7 bases aligning to TRBD2. The CDR3 extends over 14 amino acids. J was trimmed by 2 bases and V by 5 bases; bases with no gene match: 6. The V gene's germline CDR1 is LNHDA and CDR2 SQIVND (reference sequence). Here the CDR3 reads CASSRPGLPYEQYF. The CDR3 nucleotides are TGTGCCAGTAGTCGCCCGGGACTACCCTACGAGCAGTACTTC.

This chain joins TRBV6-5 and TRBJ2-7; TRBD2 matches at 7 bases. CDR3 size: 12 residues. Unmatched junction bases numbered 5, after V lost 4 bases and J lost 8 bases. Per the germline V gene, CDR1 is MNHEY and CDR2 is SVGAGI. The CDR3 DNA follows: TGTGCCAGCAGTTCCGGGGGGTTGAAGCAGTACTTC. Its protein is CASSSGGLKQYF.

The genes are TRBV6-5 and TRBJ1-1; the D is unclear. Trimming took 6 bases from V and 7 from J, leaving 18 bases between them. The CDR3 runs 14 residues. CDR1 MNHEY and CDR2 SVGAGI come from the germline V gene. CDR3 sequence reads: CASSLQISRGEAFF. The CDR3 DNA is TGTGCCAGCAGCCTACAAATCTCTCGGGGTGAAGCTTTCTTT.

The chain has TRBV6-6 and TRBJ1-5, with 8 bases that match TRBD1. Germline loops: CDR1 MNHNY, CDR2 SVGAGI (reference sequence). The CDR3 contains 13 residues. The V segment lost 2 bases and the J segment 14 bases; nucleotides outside the gene matches: 8. CDR3 sequence (DNA): TGTGCCAGCAGTTACCCGGACAGGGCGGTCGAGCATTTT. Translating gives CASSYPDRAVEHF.

The V call is TRBV12-5, the J call TRBJ2-5; D unresolved. V gave up 1 base and J gave up 5 bases, with 17 bases separating them. In germline, CDR1 is LGHNT, CDR2 FRNRAP. CDR3 size: 16 residues. DNA of the CDR3: TGTGCTAGTGGTTTGGCCTCGCTCGGAGCCATGGAGACCCAGTACTTC. The encoded protein is CASGLASLGAMETQYF.

This chain uses TRBV2 with TRBJ1-5; D perhaps matches TRBD1 (5 bases). Germline CDR1 reads SNHLY; CDR2 reads FYNNEI. V was trimmed by 8 bases and J by 1 base, leaving 15 bases between them. The CDR3 runs to 15 residues. DNA of the CDR3: TGTGCCAGCGTGCAGGGCCTTTCGAGCAATCAGCCCCAGCATTTT. Translation: CASVQGLSSNQPQHF.

The chain employs TRBV4-3 and TRBJ2-1, with 11 bases matching TRBD2. V was clipped by 1 base and J by 5 bases; unmatched bases: 16. The CDR3 has 20 amino acids. Looked up from germline, CDR1 is LGHNA and CDR2 is YSLEER. DNA of the CDR3: TGCGCCAGCAGCCAAGCTAGGGTAGGAGTTACTAGCGGGAGCAACAATGAGCAGTTCTTC. This encodes CASSQARVGVTSGSNNEQFF.

The genes are TRBV7-2 and TRBJ2-1; D is undetermined. Trimming left V 3 bases short and J 3 bases short, with 6 bases between. The V gene's germline CDR1 is SGHTA and CDR2 FQGNSA. This CDR3 has 13 residues. The CDR3 here is CASSLASYNEQFF. The CDR3 DNA is TGTGCCAGCAGCTTGGCTAGCTACAATGAGCAGTTCTTC.

This chain links TRBV10-3 with TRBJ2-6, with 7 bases fitting TRBD1. This CDR3 comprises 15 residues. V was clipped by 5 bases and J by 4 bases; unmatched bases: 5. The germline V gene encodes CDR1 ENHRY and CDR2 SYGVKD. CDR3 protein: CAISKGAVGANVLTF. The CDR3 coding sequence is TGTGCCATCAGTAAGGGGGCGGTCGGGGCCAACGTCCTGACTTTC.

This clone was seen a handful of times. The rearrangement joins TRBV7-9 to TRBJ1-1, with a weak D call TRBD1 (5 bases). V lost 2 bases and J lost 5, with 9 bases in between. The CDR3 loop spans 13 amino acids. Germline CDR1 and CDR2: SEHNR and FQNEAQ (reference sequence). The CDR3 sequence: CASSLKGQTEAFF. The CDR3, as DNA: TGTGCCAGCAGCTTAAAGGGGCAAACTGAAGCTTTCTTT.

The rearrangement links TRBV13 to TRBJ2-5, with no clear D. The CDR3 has 13 amino acids. Germline lookup yields CDR1 PRHDT and CDR2 FYEKMQ (reference sequence). The V gene lost 0 bases and the J gene lost 5 bases, with 7 bases spanning the gap. Here the CDR3 reads CASSLGPRETQYF. The CDR3 DNA reads TGTGCCAGCAGCTTAGGTCCTAGGGAGACCCAGTACTTC.

The gene calls are TRBV28 and TRBJ2-1; D possibly uses TRBD1 or TRBD2 (5 bases each). The V end was cut by 8 bases, the J end by 11 bases, with 13 bases between. The CDR3 has 11 residues. Per the germline V gene, CDR1 is MDHEN and CDR2 is SYDVKM. The CDR3 DNA sequence: TGTGCCAGCGGGTCCGGGGCTCAGCAGTTCTTC. Amino acids: CASGSGAQQFF.

The chain combines TRBV7-9 with TRBJ1-6; D might be TRBD1 (6 bases). The V and J ends lost 8 bases and 5 bases respectively, with 10 bases between them. The CDR3 is 13 residues long. Looked up from germline, CDR1 is SEHNR and CDR2 is FQNEAQ (reference sequence). CDR3 sequence (DNA): TGTGCCAGCCGGTCAGGGGATAATTCACCCCTCCACTTT. Amino acid sequence: CASRSGDNSPLHF.

The J gene is TRBJ2-4, the V gene TRBV7-2; 7 positions agree with TRBD1. J lost 1 base, V lost 8 bases, and 5 bases had no gene match. There are 14 residues in the CDR3. Germline CDR1 and CDR2: SGHTA and FQGNSA. CDR3 in amino acids: CASCDRAAKNIQYF. CDR3 DNA sequence: TGTGCCAGCTGCGACAGGGCTGCCAAAAACATTCAGTACTTC.

The V call is TRBV2, the J call TRBJ1-2; D unresolved. Germline CDR1 SNHLY, CDR2 FYNNEI. V gave up 6 bases and J gave up 3 bases, with 11 bases separating them. This CDR3 spans 13 amino acids. CDR3 DNA: TGTGCCAGCAGGATCGGGGAGGACTATGGCTACACCTTC. This encodes CASRIGEDYGYTF.

V is TRBV6-7 and J is TRBJ2-5, with TRBD2 identical over 10 bases. TRBV6-7 is recorded as an ORF, its role being uncertain. The length of the CDR3 is 14 residues. V shed 5 bases and J 5 bases; nucleotides not matched to a gene: 5. The chain's CDR3 is CASSPSGGRETQYF. In DNA, the CDR3 is TGTGCCAGCAGTCCTAGCGGGGGTCGGGAGACCCAGTACTTC.

The genes are TRBV19 and TRBJ2-3, with TRBD1 as a possible D gene (5 bases). Trimming removed 10 bases at V and 3 bases at J, with 20 bases between. Per germline, CDR1 LNHDA and CDR2 SQIVND (reference sequence). The CDR3 totals 15 residues. The CDR3 is CATTPQGSGTDTQYF. The CDR3 DNA reads as TGTGCCACCACTCCTCAGGGTAGTGGGACAGATACGCAGTATTTT.

The chain joins TRBV5-1 to TRBJ2-5; weak D call: TRBD1 (5 bases). Trimming removed 2 bases from V and 5 bases from J, with 10 bases in between. This CDR3 comprises 13 residues. Germline V gene lookup returns CDR1 SGHRS and CDR2 YFSETQ. The CDR3 sequence is CASSFDSRETQYF. In nucleotides, the CDR3 is TGCGCCAGCAGCTTCGACAGTAGGGAGACCCAGTACTTC.

This chain links TRBV6-6 with TRBJ1-2; no clear D gene. Germline V gene data show CDR1 as MNHNY and CDR2 as SVGAGI (reference sequence). This CDR3 comprises 12 residues. The V end lost 6 bases, the J end lost 5 bases, and 10 bases lay between the germline ends. CDR3 loop: CASSPEGYGYTF. The CDR3 DNA is TGTGCCAGCAGCCCTGAAGGGTATGGCTACACCTTC.

The chain has TRBV4-3 and TRBJ1-1, with 9 bases that match TRBD1. V was pared by 4 bases and J by 6 bases, with 6 bases of the junction left unmatched. The CDR3 is 14 amino acids. Germline values: CDR1 LGHNA, CDR2 YSLEER. The CDR3 DNA sequence: TGCGCCAGCAGCCTCGAACAGGGGGCTGCTGAAGCTTTCTTT. Translation: CASSLEQGAAEAFF.

The chain has TRBV6-6 and TRBJ2-1; D perhaps matches TRBD2 (5 bases). The CDR3 is made up of 15 amino acids. In germline, CDR1 is MNHNY, CDR2 SVGAGI (reference sequence). V lost 4 bases and J lost 0, with 10 bases in between. CDR3 sequence: CASSSVSGSYNEQFF. CDR3 nucleotides: TGTGCCAGCAGTTCCGTGAGCGGCTCCTACAATGAGCAGTTCTTC.

This clone was observed a handful of times. The rearrangement joins TRBV5-4 to TRBJ2-3, with 8 bases that match TRBD2. Germline CDR1 is SGHNT and CDR2 is YYREEE (reference sequence). V lost 0 bases, J lost 14 bases, and 8 bases stayed unmatched. This CDR3 is built from 13 residues. The CDR3 bases are TGTGCCAGCAGCTTGGGCCGGGAGGGTCCGGGGTATTTT. Protein sequence: CASSLGREGPGYF.

The V call is TRBV11-2, the J call TRBJ2-5; the D gene is possibly TRBD2 (5 bases). The CDR3 length is 14 residues. Germline V CDR1 and CDR2: SGHAT, FQNNGV. V was trimmed by 3 bases and J by 7 bases, leaving 15 bases between them. The DNA of the CDR3 is TGTGCCAGCAGCTTTAGTCCTCACGAGGGGACCCAGTACTTC. Translating gives CASSFSPHEGTQYF.